This T cell receptor (beta chain) emerged from a study of cytomegalovirus exposure and HLA in healthy donors. The CDR3 is made up of 12 amino acids. Germline CDR1 and CDR2: SEHNR and FQNEAQ (reference sequence). The PCR used 60 Vbeta and 13 Jbeta primers. Method: immunoSEQ multiplex PCR; TCRdb's copy keeps in-frame clones and lacks some. The table shows around 210,000 clones, with approximately 78% occurring only once. Remarks on this clone: One junction end does not reproduce the germline sequence, and a read error may be involved.

Sequenced material: PBMCs. V and J are TRBV7-9 and TRBJ1-1; possible D gene TRBD1, 6 bases. This sequence originates from a woman between 35 and 50 years old in good health and CMV-seronegative. CDR3 nucleotide sequence: TGTTCCAGCATCCGGGGGGCGACTGAAGCTTTCTTT. Amino acids: CSSIRGATEAFF. The whole variable domain, filled in from reference TRBV7-9 and TRBJ1-1, reads DTGVSQNPRHKITKRGQNVTFRCDPISEHNRLYWYRQTLGQGPEFLTYFQNEAQLEKSRLLSDRFSAERPKGSFSTLEIQRTEQGDSAMYLCSSIRGATEAFFGQGTRLTVV.